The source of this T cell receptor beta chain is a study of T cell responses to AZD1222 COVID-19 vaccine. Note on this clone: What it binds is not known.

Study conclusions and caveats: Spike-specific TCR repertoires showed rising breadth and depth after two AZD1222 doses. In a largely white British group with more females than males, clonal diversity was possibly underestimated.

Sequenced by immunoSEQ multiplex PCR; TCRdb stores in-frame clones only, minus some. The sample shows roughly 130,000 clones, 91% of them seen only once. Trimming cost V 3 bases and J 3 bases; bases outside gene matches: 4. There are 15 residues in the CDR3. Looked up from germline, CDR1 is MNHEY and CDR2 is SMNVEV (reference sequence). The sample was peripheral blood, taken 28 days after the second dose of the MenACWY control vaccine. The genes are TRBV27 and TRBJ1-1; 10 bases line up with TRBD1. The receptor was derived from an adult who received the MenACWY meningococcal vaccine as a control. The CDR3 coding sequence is TGTGCCAGCAGTTTTCGGACAGGGGGTTACACTGAAGCTTTCTTT. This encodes CASSFRTGGYTEAFF.